This TCR beta chain was sequenced in a study of blood T cell repertoires in COVID-19. Study details: The United States, Italy and Spain provided the acute and convalescent COVID-19 samples. PBMCs, B-cell-depleted T cells, or T cells provided the cDNA or gDNA that made up the material.

In the original analysis: Amplification of reference gene primers provided the estimated nucleated cell counts. Sequencing used immunoSEQ multiplex PCR; TCRdb keeps in-frame clones, though not all of them. V, J and clone size are taken as reported in that table, and D and trimming were inferred from the DNA itself. The table has over 200,000 clones, roughly 87% seen once. A single count supports this clone. The material sequenced was peripheral blood. The receptor was isolated from a man in his forties with active or convalescent COVID-19.

The CDR3: CASSEARSYSNQPQHF. Written as DNA, the CDR3 is TGTGCCAGCAGTGAAGCGCGGAGCTATAGCAATCAGCCCCAGCATTTT. The chain has TRBV6-1 and TRBJ1-5; no clear D. Trimming removed 0 bases from V and 0 bases from J, with 9 bases in between. Germline V lookup: CDR1 MNHNS, CDR2 SASEGT. This CDR3 comprises 16 residues.